This paragraph covers one TCR beta chain sequence. The antigen is not known. These data are taken from a study of cytomegalovirus exposure and HLA in healthy donors. Study-wide context: Among 350 to 500 genotyped donors, roughly 80% fell in the Caucasian-associated ancestry cluster.

Whole-study findings and limits: The authors listed approximately 150 TCR beta chains as cytomegalovirus-associated. Associated with HLA alleles at 0.05 false discovery rate in a later analysis were around 17,000 TCR beta sequences. Highly shared variants forming one cluster were likely a sequencing artifact.

Germline CDR1 is MDHEN and CDR2 is SYDVKM. Trimming removed 3 bases from V and 1 base from J, with 12 bases in between. The length of the CDR3 is 15 residues. Vbeta (60) and Jbeta (13) primers were used in the PCR. Using immunoSEQ multiplex PCR, the repertoire was profiled, and TCRdb retains in-frame clones only, with some absent. The sample table sets out around 130,000 clones. This chain connects TRBV28 to TRBJ1-1, with D perhaps matching TRBD1 (5 bases). This TCR was recovered from a woman aged 55 to 70 in good health and CMV-seronegative. The specimen was PBMCs. CDR3 sequence: CASSLGWQGNTEAFF. The CDR3 DNA reads TGTGCCAGCAGTTTGGGTTGGCAGGGGAACACTGAAGCTTTCTTT.